The 27 T cell receptor beta chains given below trace back to one sample, sequenced in a study of graft-versus-host responses after intestinal transplantation. The method was immunoSEQ multiplex PCR; TCRdb's version includes in-frame clones alone and lacks a portion of them. In the table there are about 45,000 clones, around 90% of which are singletons. The sample consisted of PBMCs, taken 524 days after transplant. The origin of the receptors is a human patient who received an intestinal transplant, so some T cells may come from the graft donor.

This chain links TRBV6-1 with TRBJ2-7; 12 bases map to TRBD2. CDR1 and CDR2 (germline): MNHNS, SASEGT. The V and J ends lost 1 base and 2 bases, in that order; junction bases with no gene match: 6. This CDR3 region has 17 residues. In DNA, the CDR3 is TGTGCCAGCAGTGAAGTGTGGCCTAGCGGGAGGGCCTACGAGCAGTACTTC. The encoded protein is CASSEVWPSGRAYEQYF.

This rearrangement joins TRBV19 to TRBJ1-2; the match to TRBD1 covers 9 bases. Germline trimming cut 5 bases from V and 4 bases from J; bases unmatched to any gene: 5. There are 14 residues in the CDR3. Germline V gene sequence: CDR1 LNHDA, CDR2 SQIVND (reference sequence). In nucleotides, the CDR3 is TGTGCCAGTAGTCTGCGGACAGGGGCCTATGGCTACACCTTC. The encoded protein is CASSLRTGAYGYTF.

The chain links TRBV28 to TRBJ1-5, with D unclear. The CDR3 is 16 amino acids. Germline V gene sequence: CDR1 MDHEN, CDR2 SYDVKM. Deletions cut 5 bases from V and 1 base from J, with 15 bases between. CDR3 sequence (DNA): TGTGCCAGCAGTGGCGGACCGGGGAGGAGCAATCAGCCCCAGCATTTT. This codes for CASSGGPGRSNQPQHF.

In its sample, this clone was seen once. The chain is built from TRBV14 and TRBJ2-5, with no clear D. V was pared by 0 bases and J by 7 bases, with 9 bases between. This CDR3 is built from 13 residues. Germline loops: CDR1 SGHDN, CDR2 FVKESK. The CDR3 region has the DNA TGTGCCAGCAGCCAAGAAAGGGAAGGGACCCAGTACTTC. It yields the protein CASSQEREGTQYF. Full variable domain (outside the CDR3, taken from reference TRBV14 and TRBJ2-5): EAGVTQFPSHSVIEKGQTVTLRCDPISGHDNLYWYRRVMGKEIKFLLHFVKESKQDESGMPNNRFLAERTGGTYSTLKVQPAELEDSGVYFCASSQEREGTQYFGPGTRLLVL.

Concerning this clone: The germline gene is not matched at one end of the junction; a read error may be the cause. Other DNA sequences within the sample encode an identical CDR3. The V gene is TRBV30, the J gene TRBJ2-7; TRBD1 aligns across 9 bases. Germline V gene sequence: CDR1 GTSNPN, CDR2 SVGIG (reference sequence). The CDR3 is made up of 13 amino acids. CDR3 bases: TGCGCCTGGACCCCGGGACAGGGAGCCGAGCAGTACTTC. This gives the protein CAWTPGQGAEQYF.

The chain couples TRBV28 to TRBJ1-5; 8 bases line up with TRBD1. CDR3 size: 17 residues. The germline gives CDR1 MDHEN, CDR2 SYDVKM. The J segment lost 0 bases and the V segment lost 8 bases, leaving 12 bases of the junction unmatched. CDR3 nucleotide sequence: TGTGCCAGCGCAGCCGGGACAGGAGTTTATAGCAATCAGCCCCAGCATTTT. Translated: CASAAGTGVYSNQPQHF.

This chain uses TRBV7-2 with TRBJ2-5; 10 bases align to TRBD2. Near its end, the DNA agrees better with TRBJ2-7, so the J call may be wrong. This CDR3 is built from 14 residues. The germline gives CDR1 SGHTA, CDR2 FQGNSA. The CDR3 region is CASSPGTSDYEQYF. The CDR3 DNA reads as TGTGCCAGCAGCCCCGGGACTAGCGACTACGAGCAGTACTTC.

The V call is TRBV7-9, the J call TRBJ1-1, with D hard to call. Germline loops: CDR1 SEHNR, CDR2 FQNEAQ (reference sequence). This CDR3 contains 14 residues. With 3 bases removed from V and 4 bases from J, the gap between germline ends came to 12 bases. CDR3 DNA: TGTGCCAGCAGCTTTTTAGGCCCCACCACTGAAGCTTTCTTT. Translation gives CASSFLGPTTEAFF. The full variable domain, in which reference TRBV7-9 and TRBJ1-1 provide the parts outside the CDR3, is DTGVSQNPRHKITKRGQNVTFRCDPISEHNRLYWYRQTLGQGPEFLTYFQNEAQLEKSRLLSDRFSAERPKGSFSTLEIQRTEQGDSAMYLCASSFLGPTTEAFFGQGTRLTVV.

This clone came up once. V and J are TRBV19 and TRBJ1-1; no clear D. This CDR3 is built from 15 residues. Germline-derived CDR1 and CDR2 are LNHDA and SQIVND (reference sequence). V was shortened by 1 base and J by 0 bases, with 9 bases between the two germline ends. The chain's CDR3 is CASSIGSTLNTEAFF. CDR3 in DNA: TGTGCCAGTAGTATAGGTTCTACCCTGAACACTGAAGCTTTCTTT.

This clone was seen a few times. V gene TRBV6-5 combines with J gene TRBJ2-7; 7 bases are shared with TRBD1. The CDR3 is 14 residues long. Germline V lookup: CDR1 MNHEY, CDR2 SVGAGI. V trimming: 6 bases; J trimming: 6 bases; junction bases outside the gene matches: 11. DNA of the CDR3: TGTGCCAGCAGCCACAGGACAGGCCCAAGCGAGCAGTACTTC. Translated: CASSHRTGPSEQYF.

The J gene is TRBJ2-7, the V gene TRBV18, with D unclear. Germline CDR1 KGHSH, CDR2 LQKENI. The germline V and J ends were trimmed by 3 bases and 5 bases, with 20 bases remaining between them. The CDR3 totals 16 residues. As DNA, the CDR3 is TGTGCCAGCTCACCTATTGCAGAATCGCCATTTAACGAGCAGTACTTC. This sequence encodes CASSPIAESPFNEQYF.

The chain employs TRBV2 and TRBJ2-3, with 7 bases fitting TRBD2. The CDR3 is 16 amino acids. V gave up 3 bases and J gave up 1 base; unmatched junction bases: 7. CDR1 SNHLY and CDR2 FYNNEI come from the germline V gene. The CDR3 bases are TGTGCCAGCAGTGATAATGCGGGAGTGGGCACAGATACGCAGTATTTT. Residues: CASSDNAGVGTDTQYF.

V and J are TRBV27 and TRBJ2-1, with TRBD2 matching 10 bases. With 1 base clipped from V and 9 bases from J, the junction kept 15 bases outside the gene matches. Germline V gives CDR1 MNHEY, CDR2 SMNVEV (reference sequence). The CDR3 is made up of 18 amino acids. CDR3 amino acids: CASSLLRITGLANVEQFF. Here the CDR3 DNA reads TGTGCCAGCAGTTTATTAAGGATCACGGGACTAGCGAACGTTGAGCAGTTCTTC.

CDR3 loop: CASSRGLGETQYF. In DNA form, the CDR3 reads TGTGCCAGTAGCAGGGGATTAGGGGAGACCCAGTACTTC. This chain joins TRBV19 and TRBJ2-5; D is possibly TRBD1 (6 bases). V was clipped by 6 bases and J by 5 bases, with 13 bases between them. Germline V gene lookup returns CDR1 LNHDA and CDR2 SQIVND (reference sequence). This CDR3 region has 13 residues. Full variable domain (remainder filled in from reference TRBV19 and TRBJ2-5): DGGITQSPKYLFRKEGQNVTLSCEQNLNHDAMYWYRQDPGQGLRLIYYSQIVNDFQKGDIAEGYSVSREKKESFPLTVTSAQKNPTAFYLCASSRGLGETQYFGPGTRLLVL.

V is TRBV9 and J is TRBJ2-5, with D perhaps matching TRBD1 (5 bases). Germline-derived CDR1 and CDR2 are SGDLS and YYNGEE. V lost 0 bases, J lost 5 bases, and 14 bases lay in between. This CDR3 contains 15 residues. The CDR3 DNA reads TGTGCCAGCAGCGTAGCTGGGCAGGGCGGCGAGACCCAGTACTTC. This codes for CASSVAGQGGETQYF.

V is TRBV5-1 and J is TRBJ2-3, with a possible D match to TRBD2 (5 bases). V lost 4 bases and J 0 bases, leaving 9 bases between the germline ends. This CDR3 is built from 14 residues. Germline V gives CDR1 SGHRS, CDR2 YFSETQ. The CDR3, as DNA: TGCGCCAGCAGCCCCAGGACTAGCACAGATACGCAGTATTTT. Its translation: CASSPRTSTDTQYF.

This chain links TRBV2 with TRBJ2-1, with D possibly being TRBD1 (6 bases). Germline-derived CDR1 and CDR2 are SNHLY and FYNNEI. V shed 6 bases and J shed 9 bases, with 12 bases lying between them. CDR3 length: 12 residues. The CDR3: CASRRRGGEQFF. CDR3 coding DNA: TGTGCCAGCAGGCGCAGGGGCGGTGAGCAGTTCTTC.

J is TRBJ2-4 and V is TRBV20-1, with a weak D call TRBD2 (6 bases). Germline V gives CDR1 DFQATT, CDR2 SNEGSKA (reference sequence). The CDR3 is 11 residues long. V dropped 6 bases and J dropped 10 bases, with 13 bases sitting between them. CDR3 DNA: TGCAGTGCCGGGAGCGAGCGGATTCAGTACTTC. It codes for CSAGSERIQYF.

V is TRBV11-3 and J is TRBJ2-3, with unresolved D. The CDR3 extends over 14 amino acids. Germline CDR1 and CDR2: SGHNT and YENEEA. V was trimmed by 3 bases and J by 2 bases, leaving 9 bases between them. CDR3 sequence reads: CASSFSAHTDTQYF. The CDR3 DNA is TGTGCCAGCAGCTTCTCGGCACACACAGATACGCAGTATTTT. Using reference TRBV11-3 and TRBJ2-3 for the parts outside the CDR3, the full variable domain is EAGVVQSPRYKIIEKKQPVAFWCNPISGHNTLYWYLQNLGQGPELLIRYENEEAVDDSQLPKDRFSAERLKGVDSTLKIQPAELGDSAVYLCASSFSAHTDTQYFGPGTRLTVL.

The chain couples TRBV6-5 to TRBJ1-2; D unresolved. Trimming left V 6 bases short and J 7 bases short, with 15 bases between. Germline V gives CDR1 MNHEY, CDR2 SVGAGI. CDR3 length: 13 amino acids. Here the CDR3 DNA reads TGTGCCAGCAGCCCAAATCACCAGGCTGGCTACACCTTC. Protein: CASSPNHQAGYTF.

The sample holds one count of this clone. This sequence joins TRBV21-1 and TRBJ2-1; TRBD2 was called by the table and not checked on the DNA. TRBV21-1 is assigned pseudogene status. The CDR3 runs to 18 residues. CDR3 residues: CATATKEQGPGVLGEQFF. The CDR3 DNA is TGTGCCACTGCGACTAAGGAACAAGGACCGGGAGTCCTAGGGGAGCAGTTCTTC.

The rearrangement uses TRBV23-1 and TRBJ2-3; D possibly uses TRBD1 or TRBD2 (5 bases each). TRBV23-1 is known as an ORF, though its function is uncertain. Trimming left V 7 bases short and J 2 bases short, with 13 bases between. This CDR3 has 14 amino acids. This CDR3 reads CASKDRGFTDTQYF. Written as DNA, the CDR3 is TGCGCCAGCAAAGACAGAGGGTTCACAGATACGCAGTATTTT.

The gene calls are TRBV2 and TRBJ1-2; D is ambiguous. Deletions cut 7 bases from V and 0 bases from J, with 15 bases between. Germline V gene lookup returns CDR1 SNHLY and CDR2 FYNNEI. This CDR3 contains 15 residues. CDR3 protein: CASTSSGSPNYGYTF. The CDR3 DNA follows: TGTGCCAGCACCAGCTCGGGCAGTCCTAACTATGGCTACACCTTC.

CDR3 in DNA: TGTGCCAGCAGTCTCCAAGACAACACCGGGGAGCTGTTTTTT. As protein: CASSLQDNTGELFF. The rearrangement links TRBV27 to TRBJ2-2; D gene unclear. The V end lost 5 bases, the J end lost 2 bases, and 9 bases lay between the germline ends. The CDR3 has 14 amino acids. Germline V lookup: CDR1 MNHEY, CDR2 SMNVEV (reference sequence).

V is TRBV15 and J is TRBJ1-4; 7 positions match TRBD1. The CDR3 runs to 16 residues. Germline V gene lookup returns CDR1 LNHNV and CDR2 YYDKDF (reference sequence). The V gene end was trimmed by 0 bases and the J gene end by 5 bases; junction bases not matched to a gene: 6. The CDR3 nucleotides read TGTGCCACCAGCAGAGATCGACCGGGACAGAATGAAAAACTGTTTTTT. Protein sequence: CATSRDRPGQNEKLFF. Supplemented by reference TRBV15 and TRBJ1-4, the full variable domain reads DAMVIQNPRYQVTQFGKPVTLSCSQTLNHNVMYWYQQKSSQAPKLLFHYYDKDFNNEADTPDNFQSRRPNTSFCFLDIRSPGLGDTAMYLCATSRDRPGQNEKLFFGSGTQLSVL.

This chain uses TRBV12-5 with TRBJ1-1; D might be TRBD1 (5 bases). The V and J ends lost 1 base and 4 bases respectively, with 7 bases between them. The CDR3 consists of 13 residues. Germline V CDR1 and CDR2: LGHNT, FRNRAP. The CDR3 nucleotides read TGTGCTAGTGGTTTGGGGAGGGGCACTGAAGCTTTCTTT. This translates into CASGLGRGTEAFF.

J is TRBJ2-5 and V is TRBV4-1; D gene ambiguous. Looked up from germline, CDR1 is MGHRA and CDR2 is YSYEKL. This CDR3 region has 15 residues. Trimming took off 0 bases at V and 4 bases at J, with 12 bases between the two ends. The CDR3 region is CASSQEAGLLETQYF. The CDR3 DNA reads as TGCGCCAGCAGCCAAGAGGCCGGATTGTTAGAGACCCAGTACTTC.